One sample yielded the 27 T cell receptor beta chains listed below, sequenced in a study of cytomegalovirus exposure and HLA in healthy donors. 13 Jbeta primers and 60 Vbeta primers were used for the PCR. Using immunoSEQ multiplex PCR, the repertoire was profiled, and TCRdb retains in-frame clones only, with some absent. This table holds under 200,000 clones, over 70% found once. Sequencing used PBMCs. These receptors were taken from a man aged 25 to 45 in good health and CMV-seronegative.

V gene TRBV27 combines with J gene TRBJ2-2, with 9 bases identical to TRBD2. Trimming cost V 5 bases and J 4 bases; bases outside gene matches: 8. Germline CDR1 is MNHEY and CDR2 is SMNVEV (reference sequence). The CDR3 is made up of 16 amino acids. CDR3 sequence reads: CASSPLAGKVTGELFF. CDR3 DNA: TGTGCCAGCAGTCCTCTAGCGGGAAAAGTCACCGGGGAGCTGTTTTTT.

This clone was observed a handful of times. The chain has TRBV29-1 and TRBJ1-3; TRBD1 is a possible D gene (5 bases). V lost 2 bases to trimming and J lost 3 bases, with 5 bases between them. Germline loops: CDR1 SQVTM, CDR2 ANQGSEA. CDR3 size: 12 residues. CDR3 residues: CSVERGGNTIYF. CDR3 DNA: TGCAGCGTTGAAAGGGGTGGAAACACCATATATTTT.

The chain is built from TRBV6-5 and TRBJ1-1; 7 nucleotides agree with TRBD1. This CDR3 has 16 residues. Germline trimming cut 2 bases from V and 4 bases from J; bases unmatched to any gene: 10. CDR1 and CDR2 (germline): MNHEY, SVGAGI. This chain's CDR3 is CASSYLDWAGGTEAFF. CDR3 DNA: TGTGCCAGCAGTTACCTTGATTGGGCAGGGGGCACTGAAGCTTTCTTT.

V usage is TRBV9 and J usage is TRBJ1-1, with D unclear. The CDR3 spans 15 residues. The germline V gene encodes CDR1 SGDLS and CDR2 YYNGEE. V lost 4 bases and J 0 bases, leaving 13 bases between the germline ends. In DNA form, the CDR3 reads TGTGCCAGCAGCCCTTCTGTCGGTGTGAACACTGAAGCTTTCTTT. Translation: CASSPSVGVNTEAFF.

This chain joins TRBV6-1 and TRBJ1-5; 10 bases are a match to TRBD1. The J segment lost 7 bases and the V segment lost 3 bases, leaving 3 bases of the junction unmatched. This CDR3 is 14 amino acids long. Looked up from germline, CDR1 is MNHNS and CDR2 is SASEGT. The DNA for the CDR3 is TGTGCCAGCAGTGATTGGACAGGGGGGCAGCCCCAGCATTTT. Translating it yields CASSDWTGGQPQHF.

This sequence joins TRBV5-6 and TRBJ1-1; the D is unclear. The CDR3 is 14 amino acids. Germline V gives CDR1 SGHDT, CDR2 YYEEEE. V was shortened by 1 base and J by 5 bases, with 12 bases between the two germline ends. Written as DNA, the CDR3 is TGTGCCAGCAGCTTGTGGGGAGGGCGGACTGAAGCTTTCTTT. Protein: CASSLWGGRTEAFF.

The rearrangement links TRBV6-5 to TRBJ1-4; TRBD1 might be the D (6 bases). Germline V lookup: CDR1 MNHEY, CDR2 SVGAGI. Trimming took off 0 bases at V and 10 bases at J, with 12 bases between the two ends. The CDR3 runs 14 residues. The CDR3, as DNA: TGTGCCAGCAGTTACTCCGCAACAGGGCCAAAACTGTTTTTT. Its translation: CASSYSATGPKLFF.

J is TRBJ2-1 and V is TRBV27; 11 bases are a match to TRBD2. The CDR3 consists of 14 residues. Germline CDR1 reads MNHEY; CDR2 reads SMNVEV (reference sequence). Losses at the gene ends were 5 bases for V and 9 bases for J; bases not matched to a gene: 6. Here the CDR3 reads CASSATSGKGEQFF. CDR3 coding DNA: TGTGCCAGCAGTGCGACTAGCGGGAAGGGTGAGCAGTTCTTC.

This chain joins TRBV29-1 and TRBJ1-6; maybe TRBD1 (6 bases). Germline values: CDR1 SQVTM, CDR2 ANQGSEA. This CDR3 comprises 11 residues. V lost 5 bases and J lost 14, with 13 bases in between. The CDR3 region is CSVWDQGTLHF. As DNA, the CDR3 is TGCAGCGTTTGGGACCAGGGGACCCTCCACTTT.

J is TRBJ2-3 and V is TRBV5-1, with TRBD2 matching 11 bases. From germline, CDR1 is SGHRS and CDR2 YFSETQ. This CDR3 contains 20 residues. V lost 4 bases and J lost 3; bases outside the gene matches: 19. CDR3 in DNA: TGCGCCAGCAGCCATCGGACACCGGGACTAGCGGCCAGGGGGACAGATACGCAGTATTTT. Its protein product is CASSHRTPGLAARGTDTQYF.

The V and J genes are TRBV6-5 and TRBJ1-4, with D maybe TRBD1 (5 bases). The V end lost 2 bases, the J end lost 7 bases, and 11 bases lay between the germline ends. Germline loops: CDR1 MNHEY, CDR2 SVGAGI. The CDR3 length is 14 residues. DNA for the CDR3: TGTGCCAGCAGTTACGGCAGGGTTGGTGAAAAACTGTTTTTT. Protein: CASSYGRVGEKLFF.

The chain employs TRBV28 and TRBJ1-1; 9 positions match TRBD1. The V gene's germline CDR1 is MDHEN and CDR2 SYDVKM. After removal of 2 bases from V and 4 bases from J, the junction contained 11 bases not matched to a gene. This CDR3 has 17 amino acids. CDR3 DNA sequence: TGTGCCAGCAGTTTAGATCCCCGGGACAGGGAAGGCACTGAAGCTTTCTTT. It encodes CASSLDPRDREGTEAFF.

The genes are TRBV28 and TRBJ1-2; a weak D match, TRBD1 (6 bases). Trimming took 7 bases from V and 4 from J, leaving 19 bases between them. Per the germline V gene, CDR1 is MDHEN and CDR2 is SYDVKM. The CDR3 runs to 15 residues. As DNA, the CDR3 is TGTGCCAGCACCGACCCGACAGGTTACCCCTATGGCTACACCTTC. Its protein product is CASTDPTGYPYGYTF.

The chain carries TRBV29-1 and TRBJ2-1; 14 nucleotides line up with TRBD2. The CDR3 contains 18 residues. CDR1 and CDR2 (germline): SQVTM, ANQGSEA. J gave up 4 bases and V 1 base, and 9 bases lay outside the gene matches. The DNA for the CDR3 is TGCAGCGTTGAAGCAGGACTAGCGGGGGGACTAAAATACAATGAGCAGTTCTTC. This gives the protein CSVEAGLAGGLKYNEQFF.

The rearrangement uses TRBV30 and TRBJ2-3; 10 bases line up with TRBD2. Germline trimming cut 3 bases from V and 2 bases from J; bases unmatched to any gene: 8. Per germline, CDR1 GTSNPN and CDR2 SVGIG (reference sequence). CDR3 length: 16 amino acids. The CDR3 loop reads CAWRERGGLNTDTQYF. The CDR3 DNA is TGTGCCTGGAGGGAGCGGGGGGGCCTCAACACAGATACGCAGTATTTT. Complete variable domain (other parts from reference TRBV30 and TRBJ2-3): SQTIHQWPATLVQPVGSPLSLECTVEGTSNPNLYWYRQAAGRGLQLLFYSVGIGQISSEVPQNLSASRPQDRQFILSSKKLLLSDSGFYLCAWRERGGLNTDTQYFGPGTRLTVL.

This sequence joins TRBV10-3 and TRBJ1-1, with a weak D call TRBD1 (5 bases). Between the trimmed V and J ends, which lost 6 bases and 2 bases, there was a span of 10 bases. From germline, CDR1 is ENHRY and CDR2 SYGVKD. The CDR3 totals 13 residues. The CDR3 DNA sequence: TGTGCCATCAGAGGACACCGAAACACTGAAGCTTTCTTT. Translation: CAIRGHRNTEAFF.

The gene calls are TRBV30 and TRBJ2-5, with D possibly matching TRBD2 (7 bases). The CDR3 has 13 residues. V was trimmed by 5 bases and J by 5 bases, leaving 15 bases between them. CDR1 is GTSNPN and CDR2 is SVGIG in the germline V gene (reference sequence). CDR3 DNA sequence: TGTGCCTGGGTAGGGGGGGGAAGCGAGACCCAGTACTTC. Protein: CAWVGGGSETQYF.

The V gene is TRBV7-3, the J gene TRBJ2-1; 10 nucleotides agree with TRBD1. Unmatched junction bases numbered 13, after V lost 2 bases and J lost 3 bases. Germline V gives CDR1 SGHTA, CDR2 FQGTGA. The CDR3 is 19 residues long. CDR3 protein: CASSLQPTGTGDGYNEQFF. CDR3 nucleotides: TGTGCCAGCAGCTTACAACCCACCGGGACAGGGGACGGCTACAATGAGCAGTTCTTC.

The chain couples TRBV7-9 to TRBJ2-3; perhaps TRBD2 as D (5 bases). The germline V and J ends were trimmed by 7 bases and 12 bases, with 17 bases remaining between them. CDR1 SEHNR and CDR2 FQNEAQ come from the germline V gene (reference sequence). The CDR3 totals 12 residues. The DNA for the CDR3 is TGTGCCAGCACCGGCGGAGAGCCGGGACAGTATTTT. Amino acid sequence: CASTGGEPGQYF.

This clone appeared a few times. This chain uses TRBV29-1 with TRBJ1-2; 10 bases are shared with TRBD1. The CDR3 runs to 13 residues. The junction had 8 bases not matched to a gene; V was cut back by 7 bases and J by 6 bases. Germline assignment: CDR1 SQVTM and CDR2 ANQGSEA. The CDR3 region has the DNA TGCAGCGCAAGGACAGGGGGTGGGGATGGCTACACCTTC. It is translated as CSARTGGGDGYTF.

The chain links TRBV21-1 to TRBJ2-5; the D call TRBD1 from the table was never checked on the DNA. TRBV21-1 is assigned pseudogene status. The CDR3 is 18 residues long. CDR3 sequence: CASSDRDRESPYQETQYF. CDR3 sequence (DNA): TGTGCCAGCAGCGACCGGGACAGGGAAAGTCCGTACCAAGAGACCCAGTACTTC.

The chain carries TRBV7-2 and TRBJ1-5; D is undetermined. The CDR3 loop spans 12 amino acids. The V and J ends lost 1 base and 11 bases respectively, with 9 bases between them. Germline CDR1 and CDR2: SGHTA and FQGNSA. Written as DNA, the CDR3 is TGTGCCAGCAGCTTAGATACCGGAGCCCAGCATTTT. Translating gives CASSLDTGAQHF.

The chain uses TRBV28 and TRBJ1-2; D gene ambiguous. Germline CDR1 and CDR2: MDHEN and SYDVKM. The CDR3 covers 15 residues. Trimming took off 10 bases at V and 0 bases at J, with 18 bases between the two ends. The CDR3 loop reads CANQPPGWANYGYTF. The CDR3, as DNA: TGTGCCAACCAACCCCCCGGGTGGGCTAACTATGGCTACACCTTC.

This clone was counted only a few times. This chain connects TRBV18 to TRBJ1-3; D not resolved. This CDR3 has 16 residues. Looked up from germline, CDR1 is KGHSH and CDR2 is LQKENI. Trimming left V 2 bases short and J 4 bases short, with 15 bases between. This chain's CDR3 is CASSPVSTAEGNTIYF. The CDR3 DNA follows: TGTGCCAGCTCACCAGTAAGTACGGCGGAAGGAAACACCATATATTTT.

The genes are TRBV15 and TRBJ1-1; 8 bases agree with TRBD1. The V segment lost 5 bases and the J segment 11 bases; nucleotides outside the gene matches: 13. The CDR3 has 14 amino acids. The germline gives CDR1 LNHNV, CDR2 YYDKDF (reference sequence). CDR3: CATSWGQVGPWAFF. The CDR3 DNA is TGTGCCACCAGCTGGGGACAGGTGGGTCCCTGGGCTTTCTTT.

The rearrangement links TRBV19 to TRBJ1-5; D is uncertain. The germline V gene encodes CDR1 LNHDA and CDR2 SQIVND (reference sequence). The V end lost 5 bases, the J end lost 0 bases, and 5 bases lay between the germline ends. The CDR3 spans 13 residues. CDR3 DNA: TGTGCCAGTAGTGACTATAGCAATCAGCCCCAGCATTTT. It specifies CASSDYSNQPQHF.

V usage is TRBV27 and J usage is TRBJ2-7, with D perhaps TRBD2 (5 bases). With 2 bases removed from V and 2 bases from J, the gap between germline ends came to 10 bases. The CDR3 has 14 residues. CDR1 is MNHEY and CDR2 is SMNVEV in the germline V gene (reference sequence). The DNA for the CDR3 is TGTGCCAGCAGTTTAGGGTCGGGAACCTACGAGCAGTACTTC. It is translated as CASSLGSGTYEQYF.